The rows below give T cell receptor beta chains drawn from one sample of a study of control samples from healthy donors and cancer patients. Using immunoSEQ multiplex PCR, the repertoire was profiled, and TCRdb retains in-frame clones only, with some absent. There are about 160,000 clones in the sample; about 94% occur only once, and about 9.3% lies in the top ten. The source material was blood. These receptors all come from a woman between 40 and 55 years old in good health. Both conserved end residues are part of each CDR3. Fields, in order: J gene, V gene, D gene, clone size, CDR3 DNA, CDR3 protein. A D gene is named only where the DNA matches it firmly. Clone size, where shown, is once, few, many, or a class for clones that have expanded.

j_call: TRBJ1-1; v_call: TRBV5-4; d_call: .; clone_size: .; cdr3_nt: TGTGCCAGCAGCTTAGCGGGAGGGAACACTGAAGCTTTCTTT; cdr3_aa: CASSLAGGNTEAFF
j_call: TRBJ1-2; v_call: TRBV7-2; d_call: .; clone_size: .; cdr3_nt: TGTGCCAGCAGCTTAGCCAGGGGAGGAGGCTACACCTTC; cdr3_aa: CASSLARGGGYTF
j_call: TRBJ2-3; v_call: TRBV18; d_call: .; clone_size: .; cdr3_nt: TGTGCCAGCTCACCGCAACAGGGTGGCACAGATACGCAGTATTTT; cdr3_aa: CASSPQQGGTDTQYF
j_call: TRBJ2-1; v_call: TRBV19; d_call: .; clone_size: .; cdr3_nt: TGTGCCAGTTGGACAAATGAGGGAAGTGAGCAGTTCTTC; cdr3_aa: CASWTNEGSEQFF
j_call: TRBJ1-6; v_call: TRBV11-2; d_call: TRBD1; clone_size: .; cdr3_nt: TGTGCCAGCAGCTCTGGACGACAGGGGTGGGATTCACCCCTCCACTTT; cdr3_aa: CASSSGRQGWDSPLHF
j_call: TRBJ2-5; v_call: TRBV5-1; d_call: .; clone_size: .; cdr3_nt: TGCGCCAGCAGCTTGGACCAATCTAGGGGCGGAGAGACCCAGTACTTC; cdr3_aa: CASSLDQSRGGETQYF
j_call: TRBJ1-2; v_call: TRBV6-1; d_call: .; clone_size: .; cdr3_nt: TGTGCCAGCAGTGAAGCGGGCGGGAACCACTATGGCTACACCTTC; cdr3_aa: CASSEAGGNHYGYTF
j_call: TRBJ1-1; v_call: TRBV5-4; d_call: TRBD1; clone_size: .; cdr3_nt: TGTGCCAGCGGGGACAGACGTACCACCCTCAGAGGAAGGAACACTGAAGCTTTCTTT; cdr3_aa: CASGDRRTTLRGRNTEAFF
j_call: TRBJ1-1; v_call: TRBV12-3/TRBV12-4; d_call: .; clone_size: .; cdr3_nt: TGTGCCAGCAGTCCAGACAGGGAAGCTTTCTTT; cdr3_aa: CASSPDREAFF
j_call: TRBJ2-1; v_call: TRBV15; d_call: .; clone_size: .; cdr3_nt: TGTGCCACCAGCGGGGACCCGTCCCGGTCCTACAATGAGCAGTTCTTC; cdr3_aa: CATSGDPSRSYNEQFF
j_call: TRBJ1-6; v_call: TRBV27; d_call: TRBD1; clone_size: .; cdr3_nt: TGTGCCAGCAGTCCTCAGACAGGGAACCTTATTCTTCATAATTCACCCCTCCACTTT; cdr3_aa: CASSPQTGNLILHNSPLHF
j_call: TRBJ2-1; v_call: TRBV5-1; d_call: TRBD2; clone_size: .; cdr3_nt: TGCGCCAGCAGCGCGGGGGGGTTAAGTTACAATGAGCAGTTCTTC; cdr3_aa: CASSAGGLSYNEQFF
j_call: TRBJ2-5; v_call: TRBV7-9; d_call: .; clone_size: .; cdr3_nt: TGTGCCAGCAGCTTAGATTTAGTAGGAGGAGAGACCCAGTACTTC; cdr3_aa: CASSLDLVGGETQYF
j_call: TRBJ2-1; v_call: TRBV7-2; d_call: .; clone_size: .; cdr3_nt: TGTGCCAGCAGCTTACTAGGTCTTAATGAGCAGTTCTTC; cdr3_aa: CASSLLGLNEQFF
j_call: TRBJ2-6; v_call: TRBV4-2; d_call: .; clone_size: few; cdr3_nt: TGTGCCAGCAGCCAAGTGGGTTCATCCGCCAGGGTTGTCCTGACTTTC; cdr3_aa: CASSQVGSSARVVLTF
j_call: TRBJ2-3; v_call: TRBV19; d_call: TRBD2; clone_size: .; cdr3_nt: TGTGCCAGTAGTATCGGGCTAGCGGGAGTCTATGGAGATACGCAGTATTTT; cdr3_aa: CASSIGLAGVYGDTQYF
j_call: TRBJ1-6; v_call: TRBV5-1; d_call: .; clone_size: .; cdr3_nt: TGCGCCAGCACCCTCCGCCAGGACAATAATTCACCCCTCCACTTT; cdr3_aa: CASTLRQDNNSPLHF
j_call: TRBJ1-2; v_call: TRBV2; d_call: TRBD1; clone_size: few; cdr3_nt: TGTGCCAGCACCCCGGGGGACAGACGCTCTTATGGCTACACCTTC; cdr3_aa: CASTPGDRRSYGYTF
j_call: TRBJ1-1; v_call: TRBV19; d_call: .; clone_size: .; cdr3_nt: TGTGCCAGTAGTATAGCGGGGCAGGGGAGGACTGAAGCTTTCTTT; cdr3_aa: CASSIAGQGRTEAFF
j_call: TRBJ1-5; v_call: TRBV6-2/TRBV6-3; d_call: .; clone_size: .; cdr3_nt: TGTGCCAGCAGTTACATACCCCGGCCCCAGCATTTT; cdr3_aa: CASSYIPRPQHF
j_call: TRBJ1-2; v_call: TRBV6-5; d_call: TRBD1; clone_size: .; cdr3_nt: TGTGCCAGCAGTTCCGGCAGGGGGCGATCTAACTATGGCTACACCTTC; cdr3_aa: CASSSGRGRSNYGYTF
j_call: TRBJ2-5; v_call: TRBV4-3; d_call: .; clone_size: once; cdr3_nt: TGCGCCAGCAGCCAAGAGTGGCAGAAAGAGACCCAGTACTTC; cdr3_aa: CASSQEWQKETQYF
j_call: TRBJ1-1; v_call: TRBV6-5; d_call: .; clone_size: .; cdr3_nt: TGTGCCAGCACCAGAGACGGGGGTTCGACTGAAGCTTTCTTT; cdr3_aa: CASTRDGGSTEAFF
j_call: TRBJ2-7; v_call: TRBV27; d_call: TRBD1; clone_size: .; cdr3_nt: TGTGCCAGCAGTCCCGAAACCGGGACAGGGTCCTACGAGCAGTACTTC; cdr3_aa: CASSPETGTGSYEQYF
j_call: TRBJ1-2; v_call: TRBV19; d_call: .; clone_size: .; cdr3_nt: TGTGCCAGTAGTATCGGAGCCACCCGGGGGAGGGGAGCCTATGGCTACACCTTC; cdr3_aa: CASSIGATRGRGAYGYTF
j_call: TRBJ1-2; v_call: TRBV7-2; d_call: TRBD1; clone_size: .; cdr3_nt: TGTGCCAGCAACTACGACAGGGGGCGAGGCTACACCTTC; cdr3_aa: CASNYDRGRGYTF
j_call: TRBJ1-2; v_call: TRBV7-9; d_call: .; clone_size: .; cdr3_nt: TGTGCCAGCAGCTTGGGACCAGGGGAGGGCTACACCTTC; cdr3_aa: CASSLGPGEGYTF
j_call: TRBJ1-4; v_call: TRBV4-1; d_call: .; clone_size: .; cdr3_nt: TGCGCCAGCAGCCGAGGGGGAATTAATGAAAAACTGTTTTTT; cdr3_aa: CASSRGGINEKLFF
j_call: TRBJ1-5; v_call: TRBV5-1; d_call: .; clone_size: few; cdr3_nt: TGCGCCAGCAGCTTGCGAGGGGCCAGCCCCCAGCATTTT; cdr3_aa: CASSLRGASPQHF
j_call: TRBJ2-2; v_call: TRBV15; d_call: TRBD2; clone_size: few; cdr3_nt: TGTGCCACCAGCGTAGGGACTAGGGACACCGGGGAGCTGTTTTTT; cdr3_aa: CATSVGTRDTGELFF
j_call: TRBJ2-7; v_call: TRBV4-2; d_call: TRBD2; clone_size: .; cdr3_nt: TGTGCCAGCAGCCAAGATCTGGCTAGCGGGAGTAACGAGCAGTACTTC; cdr3_aa: CASSQDLASGSNEQYF
j_call: TRBJ1-6; v_call: TRBV10-3; d_call: .; clone_size: once; cdr3_nt: TGTGCCATCAGTGAGTCGTTAGGATATTCACCCCTCCACTTT; cdr3_aa: CAISESLGYSPLHF
j_call: TRBJ2-1; v_call: TRBV3-1/TRBV3-2; d_call: .; clone_size: .; cdr3_nt: TGTGCCAGCAGCCAAGAGAGCGACTCCTACAATGAGCAGTTCTTC; cdr3_aa: CASSQESDSYNEQFF
j_call: TRBJ1-2; v_call: TRBV25-1; d_call: .; clone_size: .; cdr3_nt: TGTGCCAGCAGCAGACCTCGGGGTGAGGATACTTCTAACTATGGCTACACCTTC; cdr3_aa: CASSRPRGEDTSNYGYTF
j_call: TRBJ2-3; v_call: TRBV7-2; d_call: TRBD2; clone_size: .; cdr3_nt: TGTGCCAGCAATACGGGGGGGGGCACAGATACGCAGTATTTT; cdr3_aa: CASNTGGGTDTQYF
j_call: TRBJ2-5; v_call: TRBV6-6; d_call: .; clone_size: .; cdr3_nt: TGTGCCAGCAGTTACTCACGGTCCGAGACCCAGTACTTC; cdr3_aa: CASSYSRSETQYF
j_call: TRBJ1-1; v_call: TRBV4-2; d_call: .; clone_size: .; cdr3_nt: TGTGCCAGCAGCCAAGGTGACCTGAACACTGAAGCTTTCTTT; cdr3_aa: CASSQGDLNTEAFF
j_call: TRBJ2-5; v_call: TRBV6-2/TRBV6-3; d_call: TRBD2; clone_size: .; cdr3_nt: TGTGCCAGCAGTTACGGGAGGGGAGAGACCCAGTACTTC; cdr3_aa: CASSYGRGETQYF
j_call: TRBJ1-2; v_call: TRBV5-6; d_call: TRBD1; clone_size: .; cdr3_nt: TGTGCCAGCGGGACAGGAGAGGGCTACACCTTC; cdr3_aa: CASGTGEGYTF
j_call: TRBJ2-7; v_call: TRBV5-1; d_call: .; clone_size: .; cdr3_nt: TGCGCCAGCAGCTGGGGAGGGGCAGGGGGCTTCAGGGTGTCCGAGCAGTACTTC; cdr3_aa: CASSWGGAGGFRVSEQYF
j_call: TRBJ1-2; v_call: TRBV29-1; d_call: .; clone_size: .; cdr3_nt: TGCAGCGTACGGAGGTCCTCATCATATGGCTACACCTTC; cdr3_aa: CSVRRSSSYGYTF
j_call: TRBJ1-2; v_call: TRBV19; d_call: .; clone_size: .; cdr3_nt: TGTGCCAGTAGGATTGCAGACTATGGCTACACCTTC; cdr3_aa: CASRIADYGYTF
j_call: TRBJ1-2; v_call: TRBV5-6; d_call: TRBD1; clone_size: .; cdr3_nt: TGTGCCAGCAGCTTGAAGCGGCGGGACAGAAACTATGGCTACACCTTC; cdr3_aa: CASSLKRRDRNYGYTF
j_call: TRBJ2-1; v_call: TRBV30; d_call: TRBD2; clone_size: .; cdr3_nt: TGTGCCTGGAGTCCCGGGACTAGCGGGATCAATGAGCAGTTCTTC; cdr3_aa: CAWSPGTSGINEQFF
j_call: TRBJ2-7; v_call: TRBV20-1; d_call: .; clone_size: .; cdr3_nt: TGCAGTGTAGAGCTATCCTACGAGCAGTACTTC; cdr3_aa: CSVELSYEQYF
j_call: TRBJ2-3; v_call: TRBV9; d_call: .; clone_size: .; cdr3_nt: TGTGCCAGCAGCGTAGTGGGTGCATCAAGCACAGATACGCAGTATTTT; cdr3_aa: CASSVVGASSTDTQYF
j_call: TRBJ2-7; v_call: TRBV2; d_call: .; clone_size: .; cdr3_nt: TGTGCCAGCAGCCCCGGTGGTGGCAGAGAGCAGTACTTC; cdr3_aa: CASSPGGGREQYF
j_call: TRBJ1-6; v_call: TRBV5-4; d_call: .; clone_size: .; cdr3_nt: TGTGCCAGCAGCTTGAGTACGGGCGAGGCGTCACCCCTCCACTTT; cdr3_aa: CASSLSTGEASPLHF
j_call: TRBJ2-3; v_call: TRBV29-1; d_call: TRBD2; clone_size: .; cdr3_nt: TGCAGCGCCGGGGGGACTAGCGCGGCGGCAGATACGCAGTATTTT; cdr3_aa: CSAGGTSAAADTQYF
j_call: TRBJ1-1; v_call: TRBV7-2; d_call: .; clone_size: few; cdr3_nt: TGTGCCAGCAGCTTCGGCCTGTATGCTGAAGCTTTCTTT; cdr3_aa: CASSFGLYAEAFF
j_call: TRBJ1-5; v_call: TRBV19; d_call: TRBD1; clone_size: .; cdr3_nt: TGTGCCAGTAGCTACAGGGGATACAATCAGCCCCAGCATTTT; cdr3_aa: CASSYRGYNQPQHF